This T cell receptor (beta chain) came from a study of blood T cell repertoires in COVID-19. On the study more broadly: From the United States, Italy and Spain came samples of acute and convalescent COVID-19. Sample material is recorded as cDNA or gDNA derived from T cells, B-cell-depleted T cells, or PBMCs.

As handled by the study authors: Counts of nucleated cells, estimated from reference gene primer amplification, were obtained. Data came from immunoSEQ multiplex PCR; TCRdb stores just in-frame clones and leaves some out. V and J calls plus clone size are reproduced from that table; the DNA served to infer D and trimming. The data hold around 120,000 clones, with nearly 90% observed a single time. Seattle's enrolled individuals joined amid active infection and were then monitored longitudinally. This CDR3 is built from 15 residues. Germline V gene sequence: CDR1 SGDLS, CDR2 YYNGEE. Trimming cost V 0 bases and J 2 bases, with 12 bases left between them.

The chain carries TRBV9 and TRBJ2-7, with D possibly TRBD1 on 7 matching bases. The source of this sequence is a woman aged 60-70 years with COVID-19, enrolled during active disease. The sequenced sample consisted of peripheral blood. CDR3 coding DNA: TGTGCCAGCAGCGTAGGGGGGGACAGTACCTACGAGCAGTACTTC. It specifies CASSVGGDSTYEQYF.